This TCR beta chain was obtained from a study of cytomegalovirus exposure and HLA in healthy donors. A multiplex PCR was run with 60 Vbeta primers and 13 Jbeta primers. Here immunoSEQ multiplex PCR was the method, and the copy in TCRdb shows in-frame clones only, minus some. The sample carries about 100,000 clones, 82% recorded once. Germline CDR1 reads SGHTA; CDR2 reads FQGNSA. V shed 0 bases, J shed 3 bases, and the junction held 0 bases outside the gene matches. The CDR3 consists of 14 residues. Donors had nominal health at sampling but likely had unrecorded immune exposures. What was sequenced was PBMCs. The receptor was isolated from a man aged 25 to 40 in good health and CMV-seropositive. The chain recombines TRBV7-2 with TRBJ2-7, with TRBD2 matching 9 bases. This CDR3 is CASSLASGGYEQYF. The CDR3 DNA is TGTGCCAGCAGCTTAGCTAGCGGGGGCTACGAGCAGTACTTC. Full variable domain (outside the CDR3, taken from reference TRBV7-2 and TRBJ2-7): GAGVSQSPSNKVTEKGKDVELRCDPISGHTALYWYRQSLGQGLEFLIYFQGNSAPDKSGLPSDRFSAERTGGSVSTLTIQRTQQEDSAVYLCASSLASGGYEQYFGPGTRLTVT.